This T cell receptor (beta chain) was identified during a study of Graves' ophthalmopathy and Graves' hyperthyroidism. Study summary: At the time of initial diagnosis and before any treatment, peripheral blood was collected. Study results and limitations: Distinction of ophthalmopathy from stable hyperthyroidism by a 13-signature model reached nearly 90% sensitivity and approximately 81% specificity. In blood appeared most of the expanded thyroid clonotypes whose frequency exceeded 0.001.

Clinicians diagnosed using symptoms, serum thyroxine, TRAb, thyroid ultrasound and orbital computed tomography. The CDR3 sequence is 13 residues long. RNA transcripts served as template for amplifying TCR beta CDR3 sequences. First-round RT-PCR with HTBI primers preceded a second-round multiplex PCR. TCRdb processed the multiplex PCR reads anew with MiXCR; each CDR3 protein has one entry. In the table there are about 220,000 distinct CDR3 sequences, about 22% of which are singletons. Remarks on this clonotype: Its antigen is not known. Its ends do not fully match the called genes, so a read error is possible.

Sequencing was carried out using peripheral blood. The receptor was isolated from a woman in her forties or fifties with Graves' ophthalmopathy. The genes are TRBV12-3 or TRBV12-4 and TRBJ1-2, with D unresolved. The CDR3 is CASSLNYASGYSF. The CDR3 DNA reads TGTGCCAGCAGTCTGAACTACGCCTCTGGCTACAGCTTC.